This TCR beta chain emerged from a study of T cell responses to AZD1222 COVID-19 vaccine. Some clones are missing from TCRdb's copy, which holds only in-frame ones; the method was immunoSEQ multiplex PCR. Of approximately 160,000 clones listed, 88% are singletons. The starting material was peripheral blood, obtained on day 0 of MenACWY control vaccination. The sequence was obtained from an adult in good health.

In nucleotides, the CDR3 is TGTGCCGTTCTAAGGGACCCCACAGATACGCAGTATTTT. Protein: CAVLRDPTDTQYF. V is TRBV10-3 and J is TRBJ2-3; D tentatively reads TRBD1 or TRBD2 (5 bases each). V dropped 11 bases and J dropped 2 bases, with 14 bases sitting between them. The CDR3 loop spans 13 amino acids. Germline values: CDR1 ENHRY, CDR2 SYGVKD.